A single sample gave rise to the 30 T cell receptor beta chains below, sequenced in a study of blood T cell repertoires in COVID-19. Sequenced by immunoSEQ multiplex PCR; TCRdb stores in-frame clones only, minus some. The table includes some 83,000 clones, approximately 89% detected once. The sample comprised peripheral blood. All receptors derive from a man aged 50-60 years with acute or convalescent COVID-19.

The V and J genes are TRBV7-9 and TRBJ1-1; D is unresolved. This CDR3 contains 13 residues. The germline V and J ends were trimmed by 1 base and 5 bases, with 8 bases remaining between them. Per the germline V gene, CDR1 is SEHNR and CDR2 is FQNEAQ (reference sequence). The CDR3 DNA reads as TGTGCCAGCAGCTTAGAATCGGGGACTGAAGCTTTCTTT. Translating it yields CASSLESGTEAFF.

This clone was seen a single time. The V call is TRBV5-1, the J call TRBJ1-4; TRBD1 aligns across 8 bases. V dropped 2 bases and J dropped 2; count of bases not matched to a gene: 2. This CDR3 spans 15 amino acids. From germline, CDR1 is SGHRS and CDR2 YFSETQ. The CDR3 DNA sequence: TGCGCCAGCAGCTTAGGACAGGGTACTAATGAAAAACTGTTTTTT. Translated: CASSLGQGTNEKLFF.

The chain links TRBV11-3 to TRBJ2-1; the D gene is possibly TRBD2 (7 bases). This CDR3 contains 17 residues. Trimming stripped 2 bases from V and 0 bases from J, with 14 bases between. In germline, CDR1 is SGHNT, CDR2 YENEEA. The CDR3: CASSLQGGGYSYNEQFF. Here the CDR3 DNA reads TGTGCCAGCAGCTTACAAGGGGGGGGCTACTCCTACAATGAGCAGTTCTTC.

The gene calls are TRBV9 and TRBJ2-1, with D possibly TRBD2 on 6 matching bases. V was shortened by 0 bases and J by 9 bases, with 19 bases between the two germline ends. The CDR3 extends over 16 amino acids. CDR1 is SGDLS, CDR2 YYNGEE, per germline. DNA of the CDR3: TGTGCCAGCAGCGTAGTGGGATCGGGACTGGGTAGTGAGCAGTTCTTC. It specifies CASSVVGSGLGSEQFF.

The V call is TRBV27, the J call TRBJ1-5; D is perhaps TRBD1 (5 bases). Trimming pared 6 bases from V and 0 bases from J, leaving 9 bases between. Germline assignment: CDR1 MNHEY and CDR2 SMNVEV (reference sequence). This CDR3 region has 14 residues. CDR3 loop: CASRGVNSNQPQHF. The CDR3 DNA reads as TGTGCCAGCAGAGGGGTAAATAGCAATCAGCCCCAGCATTTT.

The chain couples TRBV27 to TRBJ2-1, with 10 positions matching TRBD1. V was pared by 3 bases and J by 6 bases, with 5 bases of the junction left unmatched. The germline CDR1 and CDR2 sequences are MNHEY and SMNVEV (reference sequence). This CDR3 spans 15 amino acids. CDR3: CASSFPGQGFNEQFF. The DNA for the CDR3 is TGTGCCAGCAGTTTCCCGGGACAGGGGTTCAATGAGCAGTTCTTC.

The rearrangement links TRBV5-5 to TRBJ1-3; TRBD1 matches 10 bases. After removal of 5 bases from V and 4 bases from J, the junction contained 6 bases not matched to a gene. The CDR3 loop spans 15 amino acids. CDR1 and CDR2 from the germline V gene are SGHKS and YYEKEE (reference sequence). CDR3 protein: CASRSGTGEGNTIYF. CDR3 DNA sequence: TGTGCCAGCAGGTCTGGGACAGGGGAGGGAAACACCATATATTTT.

The chain is built from TRBV6-6 and TRBJ1-5; 9 bases are shared with TRBD1. With V trimmed by 5 bases and J by 5 bases, 19 bases remained unmatched. CDR1 and CDR2 (germline): MNHNY, SVGAGI (reference sequence). The CDR3 has 19 residues. The CDR3 region is CASSLDLISGTGRDQPQHF. CDR3 bases: TGTGCCAGCAGTCTCGATCTCATCTCCGGGACAGGGAGAGATCAGCCCCAGCATTTT.

The chain uses TRBV9 and TRBJ2-2; TRBD2 agrees at 7 bases. Germline V CDR1 and CDR2: SGDLS, YYNGEE. The ends lost 5 bases at V and 4 bases at J; junction bases unmatched: 8. The CDR3 loop spans 15 amino acids. In DNA, the CDR3 is TGTGCCAGCAGGAGGGAGGGGTCAGGCACCGGGGAGCTGTTTTTT. It encodes CASRREGSGTGELFF.

The V and J genes are TRBV11-2 and TRBJ2-1, with 11 bases matching TRBD2. The CDR3 has 18 residues. Per the germline V gene, CDR1 is SGHAT and CDR2 is FQNNGV. With V trimmed by 1 base and J by 4 bases, 9 bases remained unmatched. The CDR3, as DNA: TGTGCCAGCAGCTTAGTGGCGGTAGCGGGAGGGAGTTACAATGAGCAGTTCTTC. Its translation: CASSLVAVAGGSYNEQFF.

The chain uses TRBV28 and TRBJ1-1, with D possibly TRBD1 on 6 matching bases. Trimming removed 4 bases from V and 9 bases from J, with 18 bases in between. The CDR3 has 14 amino acids. CDR1 and CDR2 from the germline V gene are MDHEN and SYDVKM. The DNA for the CDR3 is TGTGCCAGCAGTTCATTCGGACAGCGCGCCCAAGCTTTCTTT. It encodes CASSSFGQRAQAFF.

J is TRBJ1-5 and V is TRBV3-1 (or the pseudogene TRBV3-2); D ambiguous. The CDR3 extends over 18 amino acids. Deletions cut 3 bases from V and 6 bases from J, with 24 bases between. Per the germline V gene, CDR1 is LGHDT and CDR2 is YNNKEL (reference sequence). CDR3 nucleotides: TGTGCCAGCAGCCATCTTCTTCGCGCAGGCATAAGTCCTCAGCCCCAGCATTTT. Its translation: CASSHLLRAGISPQPQHF.

V and J are TRBV5-1 and TRBJ1-4; the D is unclear. The CDR3 extends over 16 amino acids. The germline V gene has CDR1 SGHRS and CDR2 YFSETQ. Trimming removed 1 base at V and 4 bases at J, with 14 bases between. The CDR3 DNA follows: TGCGCCAGCAGCTTGTCCGGGAGGGCGAATAATGAAAAACTGTTTTTT. The encoded protein is CASSLSGRANNEKLFF.

The chain has TRBV7-3 and TRBJ2-3; D remains ambiguous. Germline V gene lookup returns CDR1 SGHTA and CDR2 FQGTGA. This CDR3 is built from 16 residues. V was pared by 5 bases and J by 0 bases, with 15 bases between. DNA of the CDR3: TGTGCCAGCAGCCTGCTACCGACTCGAAGCACAGATACGCAGTATTTT. Protein sequence: CASSLLPTRSTDTQYF.

This chain joins TRBV3-1 (or the pseudogene TRBV3-2) and TRBJ2-3; 8 bases align to TRBD1. Looked up from germline, CDR1 is LGHDT and CDR2 is YNNKEL (reference sequence). V shed 4 bases, J shed 1 base, and the junction held 4 bases outside the gene matches. CDR3 length: 15 amino acids. CDR3 sequence: CASSLVDRGTDTQYF. The CDR3 bases are TGTGCCAGCAGCCTAGTGGACAGGGGCACAGATACGCAGTATTTT.

CDR3 amino acids: CASSFPGGLDTEAFF. The CDR3 nucleotides read TGTGCCAGCAGCTTCCCGGGGGGGTTAGACACTGAAGCTTTCTTT. V is TRBV7-6 and J is TRBJ1-1, with D tentatively TRBD1 (5 bases). The CDR3 is made up of 15 amino acids. Germline assignment: CDR1 SGHVS and CDR2 FNYEAQ. Trimming pared 3 bases from V and 3 bases from J, leaving 14 bases between.

The rearrangement joins TRBV6-6 to TRBJ1-6; D is ambiguous. V shed 6 bases and J shed 7 bases, with 10 bases lying between them. The CDR3 sequence is 13 residues long. Germline CDR1 reads MNHNY; CDR2 reads SVGAGI (reference sequence). The CDR3 loop reads CASRAQLNSPLHF. DNA for the CDR3: TGTGCCAGCAGGGCACAGTTAAATTCACCCCTCCACTTT.

This chain joins TRBV6-5 and TRBJ2-7; 9 bases are shared with TRBD1. This CDR3 comprises 15 residues. J gave up 4 bases and V 5 bases, and 9 bases lay outside the gene matches. Germline V gene sequence: CDR1 MNHEY, CDR2 SVGAGI. The CDR3 loop reads CASSPRGTGSYEQYF. CDR3 bases: TGTGCCAGCAGTCCCCGCGGGACAGGGAGTTACGAGCAGTACTTC.

This sequence joins TRBV19 and TRBJ1-1; 11 positions match TRBD1. Looked up from germline, CDR1 is LNHDA and CDR2 is SQIVND (reference sequence). This CDR3 contains 18 residues. The V gene end was trimmed by 4 bases and the J gene end by 4 bases; junction bases not matched to a gene: 14. As DNA, the CDR3 is TGTGCCAGTAGTAAACTTGCCGGGACAGGGGGTATTGGCACTGAAGCTTTCTTT. It translates to CASSKLAGTGGIGTEAFF.

V usage is TRBV12-3 or TRBV12-4 and J usage is TRBJ1-1, with no clear D. This CDR3 region has 13 residues. The germline V and J ends were trimmed by 3 bases and 7 bases, with 12 bases remaining between them. The CDR3 sequence is CASSFGISFEAFF. CDR3 nucleotides: TGTGCCAGCAGTTTTGGCATCTCGTTTGAAGCTTTCTTT.

The chain uses TRBV4-1 and TRBJ1-2; TRBD1 matches 10 bases. There are 18 residues in the CDR3. Germline assignment: CDR1 MGHRA and CDR2 YSYEKL. The J segment lost 3 bases and the V segment lost 1 base, leaving 11 bases of the junction unmatched. CDR3 loop: CASSQGWDRGYSYYGYTF. The CDR3 nucleotides read TGCGCCAGCAGCCAAGGATGGGACAGGGGCTACTCTTACTATGGCTACACCTTC.

CDR3 amino acids: CASSEDGPGSGANVLTF. DNA of the CDR3: TGTGCCAGCAGTGAAGATGGGCCAGGCTCTGGGGCCAACGTCCTGACTTTC. The chain combines TRBV6-1 with TRBJ2-6; the D is unclear. Trimming took off 1 base at V and 0 bases at J, with 10 bases between the two ends. Germline assignment: CDR1 MNHNS and CDR2 SASEGT. The CDR3 has 17 amino acids.

This clone came up once. The chain recombines TRBV7-3 with TRBJ2-2; 7 bases match TRBD2. From germline, CDR1 is SGHTA and CDR2 FQGTGA. V was clipped by 5 bases and J by 5 bases; unmatched bases: 17. CDR3 size: 18 residues. In nucleotides, the CDR3 is TGTGCCAGCAGCCCGGGGGGATTGGGCTCCCAAGGGACCGGGGAGCTGTTTTTT. Residues: CASSPGGLGSQGTGELFF.

V is TRBV9 and J is TRBJ1-1, with D possibly being TRBD1 (6 bases). V was clipped by 0 bases and J by 2 bases, with 11 bases between them. Germline V gene lookup returns CDR1 SGDLS and CDR2 YYNGEE. This CDR3 spans 15 amino acids. CDR3 sequence: CASSVGGGGNTEAFF. For the CDR3, the DNA is TGTGCCAGCAGCGTAGGAGGGGGTGGCAACACTGAAGCTTTCTTT.

The V call is TRBV27, the J call TRBJ1-2, with a weak D call TRBD1 (6 bases). The CDR3 totals 15 residues. The V end lost 4 bases, the J end lost 3 bases, and 15 bases lay between the germline ends. Germline loops: CDR1 MNHEY, CDR2 SMNVEV (reference sequence). The CDR3 DNA reads TGTGCCAGCAGTTCCCCAGGGGCAGGGTACTATGGCTACACCTTC. Its protein is CASSSPGAGYYGYTF.

The V call is TRBV4-3, the J call TRBJ2-2, with D tentatively TRBD2 (5 bases). The V end was cut by 1 base, the J end by 4 bases, with 7 bases between. CDR3 length: 14 residues. The V gene's germline CDR1 is LGHNA and CDR2 YSLEER. As DNA, the CDR3 is TGCGCCAGCAGCCAAGCGGGGTCCACCGGGGAGCTGTTTTTT. Its protein product is CASSQAGSTGELFF.

CDR3 residues: CATSIGLALYEQYF. The DNA for the CDR3 is TGTGCCACCTCAATAGGACTAGCGCTCTACGAGCAGTACTTC. The chain carries TRBV2 and TRBJ2-7; 9 bases fit TRBD2. CDR1 and CDR2 (germline): SNHLY, FYNNEI. Trimming removed 10 bases from V and 3 bases from J; junction bases left unmatched: 10. This CDR3 is 14 amino acids long.

This chain connects TRBV27 to TRBJ2-7; 8 nucleotides match TRBD1. The CDR3 totals 14 residues. The ends lost 4 bases at V and 4 bases at J; junction bases unmatched: 6. CDR1 and CDR2 (germline): MNHEY, SMNVEV (reference sequence). The CDR3 spells CASSSWTGTYEQYF. CDR3 nucleotide sequence: TGTGCCAGCAGTTCTTGGACAGGGACATACGAGCAGTACTTC.

The chain has TRBV2 and TRBJ2-7; a weak D match, TRBD2 (5 bases). Trimming pared 0 bases from V and 10 bases from J, leaving 10 bases between. From germline, CDR1 is SNHLY and CDR2 FYNNEI. The CDR3 runs to 12 residues. The CDR3 loop is CASSEAGGSQYV. The CDR3 DNA is TGTGCCAGCAGTGAAGCAGGAGGTTCCCAGTACGTC.

The chain uses TRBV5-4 and TRBJ1-1; D uncertain. The CDR3 loop spans 13 amino acids. CDR1 is SGHNT, CDR2 YYREEE, per germline (reference sequence). V shed 4 bases and J shed 0 bases, with 7 bases lying between them. In nucleotides, the CDR3 is TGTGCCAGCAGCCTAGGCGTGAACACTGAAGCTTTCTTT. Protein: CASSLGVNTEAFF.